The clone carrying this T cell receptor (beta chain) turned up a few times. Antigen: not known. This record belongs to a study of cytomegalovirus exposure and HLA in healthy donors. Findings of the study overall: CMV serostatus was the sole immune exposure data available.

A multiplex PCR was run with 60 Vbeta primers and 13 Jbeta primers. Libraries were prepared by immunoSEQ multiplex PCR; TCRdb keeps only in-frame clonotypes and omits some of them. The sample contains about 62,000 clones, roughly 80% of which appear only once. V trimming: 1 base; J trimming: 5 bases; junction bases outside the gene matches: 7. This CDR3 has 17 residues. CDR1 and CDR2 from the germline V gene are MGHRA and YSYEKL. The chain combines TRBV4-1 with TRBJ2-3; 12 nucleotides agree with TRBD2. The sample comprised PBMCs. This clonotype was sampled from a woman between 25 and 40 years old in good health and CMV-seronegative. The CDR3 spells CASSQVVTSGGKDTQYF. CDR3 coding DNA: TGCGCCAGCAGCCAAGTAGTGACTAGCGGGGGTAAAGATACGCAGTATTTT.